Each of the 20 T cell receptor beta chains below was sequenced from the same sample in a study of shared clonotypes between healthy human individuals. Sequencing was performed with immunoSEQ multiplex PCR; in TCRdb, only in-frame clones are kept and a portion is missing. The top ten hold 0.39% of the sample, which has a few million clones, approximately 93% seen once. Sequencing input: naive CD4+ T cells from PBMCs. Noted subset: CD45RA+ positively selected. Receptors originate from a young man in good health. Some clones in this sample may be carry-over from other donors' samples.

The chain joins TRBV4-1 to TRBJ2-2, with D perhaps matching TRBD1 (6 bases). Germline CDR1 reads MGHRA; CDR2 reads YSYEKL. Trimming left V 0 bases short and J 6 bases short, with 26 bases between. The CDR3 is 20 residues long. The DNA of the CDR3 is TGCGCCAGCAGCCAAGATAGGATACGGAAGAACAGGGAATTGGCCGGGGAGCTGTTTTTT. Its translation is CASSQDRIRKNRELAGELFF.

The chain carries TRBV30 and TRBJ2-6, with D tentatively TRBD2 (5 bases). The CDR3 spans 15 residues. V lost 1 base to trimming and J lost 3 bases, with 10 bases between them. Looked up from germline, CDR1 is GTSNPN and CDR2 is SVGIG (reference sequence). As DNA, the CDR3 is TGTGCCTGGAGTGACCCTGGGAGTGGGGCCAACGTCCTGACTTTC. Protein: CAWSDPGSGANVLTF.

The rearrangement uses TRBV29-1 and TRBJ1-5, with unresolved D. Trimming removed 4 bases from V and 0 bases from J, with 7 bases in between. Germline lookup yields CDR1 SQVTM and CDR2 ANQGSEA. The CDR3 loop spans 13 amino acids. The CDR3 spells CSVGGNSNQPQHF. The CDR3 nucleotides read TGCAGCGTTGGAGGGAATAGCAATCAGCCCCAGCATTTT.

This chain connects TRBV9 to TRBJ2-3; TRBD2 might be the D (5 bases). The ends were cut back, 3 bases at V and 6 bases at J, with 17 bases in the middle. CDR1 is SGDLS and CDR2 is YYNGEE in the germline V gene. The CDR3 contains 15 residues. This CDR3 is CASSDLGLATDTQYF. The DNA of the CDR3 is TGTGCCAGCAGCGACCTTGGGCTAGCAACGGATACGCAGTATTTT.

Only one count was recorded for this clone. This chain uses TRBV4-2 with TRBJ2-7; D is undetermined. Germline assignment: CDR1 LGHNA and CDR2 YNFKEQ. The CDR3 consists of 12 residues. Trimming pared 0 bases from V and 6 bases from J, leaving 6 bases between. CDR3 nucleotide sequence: TGTGCCAGCAGCCAAGAGGAGCGCGAGCAGTACTTC. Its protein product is CASSQEEREQYF.

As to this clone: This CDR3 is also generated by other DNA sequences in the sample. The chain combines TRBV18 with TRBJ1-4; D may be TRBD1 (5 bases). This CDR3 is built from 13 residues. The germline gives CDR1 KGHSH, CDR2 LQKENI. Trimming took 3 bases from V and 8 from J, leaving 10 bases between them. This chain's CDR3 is CASSPGAREKLFF. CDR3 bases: TGTGCCAGCTCACCCGGGGCTCGGGAAAAACTGTTTTTT.

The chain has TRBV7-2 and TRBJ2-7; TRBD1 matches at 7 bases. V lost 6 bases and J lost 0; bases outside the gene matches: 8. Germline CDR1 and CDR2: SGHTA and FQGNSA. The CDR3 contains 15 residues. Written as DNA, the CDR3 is TGTGCCAGCAGACCCTCCAGGGGGAGCTCCTACGAGCAGTACTTC. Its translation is CASRPSRGSSYEQYF.

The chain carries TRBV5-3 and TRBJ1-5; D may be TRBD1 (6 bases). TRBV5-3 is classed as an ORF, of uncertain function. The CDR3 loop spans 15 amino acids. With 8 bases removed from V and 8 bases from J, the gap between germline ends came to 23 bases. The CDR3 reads CARRSTQGHREPQHF. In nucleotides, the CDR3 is TGTGCCAGGAGATCAACGCAGGGGCATAGGGAGCCCCAGCATTTT.

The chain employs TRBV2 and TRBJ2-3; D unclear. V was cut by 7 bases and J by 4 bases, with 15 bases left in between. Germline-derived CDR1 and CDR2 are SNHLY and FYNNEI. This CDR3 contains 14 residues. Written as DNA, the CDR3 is TGTGCCAGCACCCTCGATGGCCCGCCAGATACGCAGTATTTT. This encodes CASTLDGPPDTQYF.

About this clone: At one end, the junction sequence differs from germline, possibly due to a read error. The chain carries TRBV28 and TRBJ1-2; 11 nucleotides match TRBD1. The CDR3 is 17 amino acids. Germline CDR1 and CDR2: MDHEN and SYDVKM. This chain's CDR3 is CASRFWPGTGGGYGYTF. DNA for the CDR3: TGTGCCAGCCGTTTTTGGCCGGGGACAGGGGGTGGCTATGGCTACACCTTC.

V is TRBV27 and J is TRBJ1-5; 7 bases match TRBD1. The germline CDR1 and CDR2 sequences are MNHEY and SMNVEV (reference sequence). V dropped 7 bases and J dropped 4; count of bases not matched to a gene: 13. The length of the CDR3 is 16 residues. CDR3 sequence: CASTSNDREGNQPQHF. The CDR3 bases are TGTGCCAGCACTTCAAACGACAGGGAGGGAAATCAGCCCCAGCATTTT.

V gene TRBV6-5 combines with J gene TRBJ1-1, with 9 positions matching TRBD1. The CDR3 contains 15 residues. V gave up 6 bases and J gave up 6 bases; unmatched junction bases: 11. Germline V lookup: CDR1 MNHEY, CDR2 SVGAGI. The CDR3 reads CASSLNRGRMAEAFF. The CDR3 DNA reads TGTGCCAGCAGCCTCAACAGGGGGCGGATGGCTGAAGCTTTCTTT.

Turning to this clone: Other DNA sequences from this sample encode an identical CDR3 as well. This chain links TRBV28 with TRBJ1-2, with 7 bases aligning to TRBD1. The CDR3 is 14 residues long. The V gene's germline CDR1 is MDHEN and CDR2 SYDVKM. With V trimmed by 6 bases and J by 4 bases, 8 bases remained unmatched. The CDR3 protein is CASSPDRVVYGYTF. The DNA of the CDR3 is TGTGCCAGCAGCCCAGACAGGGTGGTCTATGGCTACACCTTC.

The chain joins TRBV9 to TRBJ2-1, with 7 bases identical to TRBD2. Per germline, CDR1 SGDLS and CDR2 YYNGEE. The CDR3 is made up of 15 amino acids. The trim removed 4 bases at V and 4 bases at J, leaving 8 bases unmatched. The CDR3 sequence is CASSRNLAVYNEQFF. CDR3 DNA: TGTGCCAGCAGCCGTAACCTAGCGGTATACAATGAGCAGTTCTTC.

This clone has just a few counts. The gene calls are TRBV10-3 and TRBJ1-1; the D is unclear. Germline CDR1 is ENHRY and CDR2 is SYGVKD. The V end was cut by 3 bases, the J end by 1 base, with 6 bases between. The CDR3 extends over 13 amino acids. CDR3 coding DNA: TGTGCCATCAGTGATGGCCCGAACACTGAAGCTTTCTTT. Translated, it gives CAISDGPNTEAFF.

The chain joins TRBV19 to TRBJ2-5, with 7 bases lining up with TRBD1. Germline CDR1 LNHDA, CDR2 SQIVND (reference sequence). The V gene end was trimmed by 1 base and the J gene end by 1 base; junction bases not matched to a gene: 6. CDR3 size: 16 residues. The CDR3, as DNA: TGTGCCAGTAGTATAGTGACAGGGCATACCCAAGAGACCCAGTACTTC. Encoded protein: CASSIVTGHTQETQYF.

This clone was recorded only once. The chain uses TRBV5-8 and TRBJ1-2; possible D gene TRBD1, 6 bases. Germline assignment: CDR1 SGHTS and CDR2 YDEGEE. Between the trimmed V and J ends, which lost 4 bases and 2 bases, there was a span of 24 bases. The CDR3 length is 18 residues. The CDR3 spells CASSHLQGSGYGNYGYTF. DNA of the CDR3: TGTGCCAGCAGCCACCTACAGGGATCAGGCTATGGGAACTATGGCTACACCTTC.

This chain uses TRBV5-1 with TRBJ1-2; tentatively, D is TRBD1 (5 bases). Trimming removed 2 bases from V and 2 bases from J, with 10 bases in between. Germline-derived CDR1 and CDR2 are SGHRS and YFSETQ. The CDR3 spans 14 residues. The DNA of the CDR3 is TGCGCCAGCAGCTTCCAGGGAGAAAACTATGGCTACACCTTC. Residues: CASSFQGENYGYTF.

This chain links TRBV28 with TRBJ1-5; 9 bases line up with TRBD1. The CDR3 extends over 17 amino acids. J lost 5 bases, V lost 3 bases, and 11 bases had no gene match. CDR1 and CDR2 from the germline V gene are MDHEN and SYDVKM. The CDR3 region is CASSFSGQGRGHQPQHF. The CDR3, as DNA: TGTGCCAGCAGTTTCTCGGGACAGGGTAGGGGGCATCAGCCCCAGCATTTT.

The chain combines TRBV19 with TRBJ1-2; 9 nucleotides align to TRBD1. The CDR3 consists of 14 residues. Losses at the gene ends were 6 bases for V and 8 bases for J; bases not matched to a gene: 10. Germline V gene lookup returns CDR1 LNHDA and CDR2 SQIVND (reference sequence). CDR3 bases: TGTGCCAGTAGAGAGAGGACAGGGGCGTTAGGCTACACCTTC. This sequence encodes CASRERTGALGYTF. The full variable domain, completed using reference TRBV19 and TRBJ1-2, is DGGITQSPKYLFRKEGQNVTLSCEQNLNHDAMYWYRQDPGQGLRLIYYSQIVNDFQKGDIAEGYSVSREKKESFPLTVTSAQKNPTAFYLCASRERTGALGYTFGSGTRLTVV.